The 5 T cell receptor beta chains below come from one sample, sequenced in a study of cytomegalovirus exposure and HLA in healthy donors. Vbeta (60) and Jbeta (13) primers were used in the PCR. Profiling relied on immunoSEQ multiplex PCR, and the TCRdb table lists in-frame clones only, not all of them. The sample has over 120,000 clones; approximately 74% are singletons. The sequenced sample consisted of PBMCs. Source of these receptors: a man younger than 35 in good health and CMV-seropositive.

The chain recombines TRBV4-2 with TRBJ2-7; 10 bases map to TRBD2. Unmatched junction bases numbered 12, after V lost 1 base and J lost 0 bases. Germline assignment: CDR1 LGHNA and CDR2 YNFKEQ. The CDR3 runs to 19 residues. The CDR3 region has the DNA TGTGCCAGCAGCCAAGGAGCGGGGGGGCAAACGGGGTACTCCTACGAGCAGTACTTC. It yields the protein CASSQGAGGQTGYSYEQYF.

The chain combines TRBV28 with TRBJ1-1; TRBD1 matches at 8 bases. Germline trimming cut 4 bases from V and 4 bases from J; bases unmatched to any gene: 5. This CDR3 is 14 amino acids long. Germline V gene sequence: CDR1 MDHEN, CDR2 SYDVKM. The chain's CDR3 is CASSSGQGGTEAFF. The CDR3 DNA follows: TGTGCCAGCAGTTCCGGACAGGGAGGCACTGAAGCTTTCTTT. Full variable domain (outside the CDR3, taken from reference TRBV28 and TRBJ1-1): DVKVTQSSRYLVKRTGEKVFLECVQDMDHENMFWYRQDPGLGLRLIYFSYDVKMKEKGDIPEGYSVSREKKERFSLILESASTNQTSMYLCASSSGQGGTEAFFGQGTRLTVV.

The chain couples TRBV21-1 to TRBJ2-5; the D segment call TRBD2 is taken from the table without a DNA check. TRBV21-1 is a known pseudogene. This CDR3 has 16 amino acids. The CDR3: CASSKPLDQPRETQYF. The CDR3 DNA sequence: TGTGCCAGCAGCAAACCCCTAGACCAGCCCCGGGAGACCCAGTACTTC.

The gene calls are TRBV10-2 and TRBJ2-4, with D perhaps TRBD2 (6 bases). Trimming stripped 1 base from V and 12 bases from J, with 13 bases between. The CDR3 is 13 residues long. Germline lookup yields CDR1 WSHSY and CDR2 SAAADI. In DNA form, the CDR3 reads TGCGCCAGCAGTGAGTGGACCGGGAGACCTCAGTACTTC. This sequence encodes CASSEWTGRPQYF.

V usage is TRBV5-6 and J usage is TRBJ1-1; D possibly corresponds to TRBD1 (5 bases). V lost 5 bases, J lost 3 bases, and 17 bases lay in between. CDR1 is SGHDT, CDR2 YYEEEE, per germline. The CDR3 length is 15 residues. The DNA of the CDR3 is TGTGCCAGCAGTGTACTGGGGGGGACGGACACTGAAGCTTTCTTT. Its translation: CASSVLGGTDTEAFF.